This TCR beta chain was observed in a study of control samples from healthy donors and cancer patients (dated by TCRdb to 2019 to 2021). The method behind the library was the immunoSEQ multiplex PCR assay. Drawn from immuneACCESS, this table holds only the in-frame rearrangements with V and J called that TCRdb kept. Clones are partly lost; checked studies trace under half to an unresolved V gene and leave the rest unexplained. A total of 100,000 to 150,000 clones appear in this sample, roughly 90% of them only once. About 1.9% of the sample comes from the top ten. V ends up 5 bases short and J 4 bases short, with an unmatched junction base count of 7. The germline V gene (reference sequence) sets CDR1 to SEHNR and CDR2 to FQNEAQ. The CDR3 runs 14 amino acids, cysteine and phenylalanine included. Of all the DNA, just the CDR3 is kept, 42 bases in frame from base 1. This clone appeared a single time. No cognate antigen has been identified for it. Base qualities were left out, and no much larger clone turns up one base away.

The sequence was obtained from a woman in her 50s in good health. The chain was built from TRBV7-9 and TRBJ2-5; 7 bases in between match TRBD1. Sequenced material: blood. The nucleotide sequence reads as follows: TGTGCCAGCAGCCCATTGAACAGGGGAGAGACCCAGTACTTC. Its translation is CASSPLNRGETQYF. The full variable domain, with segments outside the CDR3 supplied by the reference TRBV7-9 and TRBJ2-5 proteins, appears as DTGVSQNPRHKITKRGQNVTFRCDPISEHNRLYWYRQTLGQGPEFLTYFQNEAQLEKSRLLSDRFSAERPKGSFSTLEIQRTEQGDSAMYLCASSPLNRGETQYFGPGTRLLVL.